Below are 25 T cell receptor beta chains sequenced from a single sample in a study of T-cell memory formation after mild COVID-19. TCRdb re-derived calls from the 5' RACE reads in MiXCR, one entry per CDR3 protein. The sample shows under 350,000 distinct CDR3 sequences, around 15% of them seen only once. Sequencing used PBMCs or a T cell subset sorted from them (not recorded which). These TCRs come from a man aged 18 to 30 who had mild COVID-19 (a few samples of this study predate the infection). Cell type and time point are not known.

This clonotype has a handful of counts. The V and J genes are TRBV29-1 and TRBJ2-5; D tentatively fits TRBD1 or TRBD2 (5 bases each). Germline loops: CDR1 SQVTM, CDR2 ANQGSEA. V was shortened by 7 bases and J by 2 bases, with 14 bases between the two germline ends. CDR3 size: 13 residues. The CDR3 bases are TGCAGCGCCGTGGGACCGCCTCAAGAGACCCAGTACTTC. Translation gives CSAVGPPQETQYF.

The chain is built from TRBV4-3 and TRBJ1-6; D remains unclear. The V end lost 0 bases, the J end lost 7 bases, and 13 bases lay between the germline ends. CDR1 is LGHNA and CDR2 is YSLEER in the germline V gene. This CDR3 comprises 16 residues. The CDR3 nucleotides are TGCGCCAGCAGCCAAGAAATGAGGTGGGGAAATTCACCCCTCCACTTT. As protein: CASSQEMRWGNSPLHF.

This clonotype was counted between two and nine times. The rearrangement uses TRBV10-3 and TRBJ2-1, with TRBD2 matching over 11 bases. This CDR3 region has 15 residues. J gave up 6 bases and V 7 bases, and 8 bases lay outside the gene matches. CDR1 is ENHRY, CDR2 SYGVKD, per germline. CDR3: CAIKDSGGAGNEQFF. CDR3 coding DNA: TGTGCCATCAAAGATAGCGGGGGGGCTGGCAATGAGCAGTTCTTC.

This clonotype has more than one count but fewer than ten. The CDR3 here is CAVTGTGGLDEQFF. The CDR3 nucleotides are TGTGCCGTAACCGGGACAGGGGGCCTCGATGAGCAGTTCTTC. The chain combines TRBV7-9 with TRBJ2-1; 12 bases map to TRBD1. Germline V lookup: CDR1 SEHNR, CDR2 FQNEAQ (reference sequence). The CDR3 totals 14 residues. V shed 11 bases and J 8 bases; nucleotides not matched to a gene: 10.

The chain carries TRBV7-2 and TRBJ1-6; D gene uncertain. V lost 4 bases to trimming and J lost 0 bases, with 4 bases between them. Per germline, CDR1 SGHTA and CDR2 FQGNSA. The CDR3 is 14 residues long. DNA for the CDR3: TGTGCCAGCAGCTACAGCTCCTATAATTCACCCCTCCACTTT. Amino acid sequence: CASSYSSYNSPLHF.

This clonotype was seen more than once but under ten times. The chain couples TRBV12-3 or TRBV12-4 to TRBJ2-5, with no clear D. The V end was cut by 3 bases, the J end by 5 bases, with 10 bases between. This CDR3 is built from 13 residues. The CDR3 here is CASSFARWETQYF. The CDR3 DNA is TGTGCCAGCAGTTTCGCTAGGTGGGAGACCCAGTACTTC.

This clonotype was counted many times. This chain links TRBV20-1 with TRBJ2-1; D may be TRBD1 or TRBD2 (5 bases each). The V end lost 5 bases, the J end lost 0 bases, and 14 bases lay between the germline ends. The CDR3 sequence is 15 residues long. CDR1 and CDR2 (germline): DFQATT, SNEGSKA (reference sequence). The CDR3 loop is CSAGAEGSSYNEQFF. In DNA, the CDR3 is TGCAGTGCTGGGGCGGAAGGGAGCTCCTACAATGAGCAGTTCTTC.

This clonotype was seen only a few times. The chain couples TRBV18 to TRBJ2-3; no firm D call. The CDR3 consists of 16 residues. Trimming shortened V by 5 bases and J by 0 bases, and 15 bases separated the two germline ends. Germline-derived CDR1 and CDR2 are KGHSH and LQKENI. CDR3 region: CASSEAATSSTDTQYF. In DNA, the CDR3 is TGTGCCAGCTCAGAGGCGGCTACCTCTAGCACAGATACGCAGTATTTT. Using reference TRBV18 and TRBJ2-3 for the parts outside the CDR3, the full variable domain is NAGVMQNPRHLVRRRGQEARLRCSPMKGHSHVYWYRQLPEEGLKFMVYLQKENIIDESGMPKERFSAEFPKEGPSILRIQQVVRGDSAAYFCASSEAATSSTDTQYFGPGTRLTVL.

This clonotype was recorded a few times. CDR3 DNA: TGTGCCAGCAGTCCCGACGCGGGTCTCCCGCGGGGCTACACCTTC. As protein: CASSPDAGLPRGYTF. This rearrangement joins TRBV12-3 or TRBV12-4 to TRBJ1-2; no definite D call. V dropped 5 bases and J dropped 8 bases, with 21 bases sitting between them. This CDR3 has 15 amino acids.

Ten or more counts support this clonotype. The chain carries TRBV4-2 and TRBJ2-1; TRBD2 agrees at 13 bases. The V and J ends lost 0 bases and 8 bases, in that order; junction bases with no gene match: 13. The length of the CDR3 is 19 residues. CDR1 and CDR2 from the germline V gene are LGHNA and YNFKEQ. The CDR3 is CASSQDPHRTSGGWDEQFF. The CDR3 DNA reads as TGTGCCAGCAGCCAAGACCCGCACAGGACTAGCGGGGGTTGGGATGAGCAGTTCTTC.

With regard to this clonotype: A read error may account for a junction end that differs from germline. The chain uses TRBV4-2 and TRBJ2-3; 11 bases line up with TRBD2. The V gene's germline CDR1 is LGHNA and CDR2 YNFKEQ. The CDR3 spans 14 residues. CDR3: CASSPTSGEPPSRF. The CDR3 bases are TGTGCCAGCAGCCCGACTAGCGGGGAGCCGCCAAGTCGTTTT.

The rearrangement uses TRBV5-1 and TRBJ2-7; no reliable D call. Germline V gene data show CDR1 as SGHRS and CDR2 as YFSETQ. The V end lost 0 bases, the J end lost 4 bases, and 5 bases lay between the germline ends. The CDR3 length is 12 residues. CDR3 DNA sequence: TGCGCCAGCAGCTTGGTTGGGTACGAGCAGTACGTC. Translating it yields CASSLVGYEQYV.

There are a few counts of this clonotype. The rearrangement uses TRBV29-1 and TRBJ2-3; 7 nucleotides match TRBD1. Trimming removed 7 bases from V and 0 bases from J; junction bases left unmatched: 4. This CDR3 region has 13 residues. Germline V lookup: CDR1 SQVTM, CDR2 ANQGSEA. CDR3 sequence reads: CSARTGSTDTQYF. The CDR3 region has the DNA TGCAGCGCCCGGACAGGTAGCACAGATACGCAGTATTTT.

This clonotype was observed many times. V gene TRBV5-1 combines with J gene TRBJ1-2, with D possibly matching TRBD1 (6 bases). Germline lookup yields CDR1 SGHRS and CDR2 YFSETQ. The CDR3 sequence is 13 residues long. V was cut by 5 bases and J by 8 bases, with 16 bases left in between. The CDR3 DNA reads TGCGCCAGCAGACGGGACATGCAAGGAGGCTACACCTTC. Its translation is CASRRDMQGGYTF.

A few counts support this clonotype. The V and J genes are TRBV9 and TRBJ1-2; D unclear. The CDR3 is made up of 13 amino acids. The V end was cut by 7 bases, the J end by 4 bases, with 14 bases between. From germline, CDR1 is SGDLS and CDR2 YYNGEE. This chain's CDR3 is CASGSTGFYGYTF. CDR3 DNA: TGTGCCAGCGGATCCACGGGATTCTATGGCTACACCTTC.

There are a few counts of this clonotype. The rearrangement joins TRBV12-3 or TRBV12-4 to TRBJ1-6; a weak D match, TRBD1 (5 bases). The CDR3 has 15 amino acids. Trimming took 6 bases from V and 4 from J, leaving 13 bases between them. CDR3 in amino acids: CASRPQGTYNSPLHF. CDR3 nucleotide sequence: TGTGCCAGCAGACCTCAGGGCACTTATAATTCACCCCTCCACTTT.

The sample holds a few counts of this clonotype. The chain links TRBV6-6 to TRBJ1-5, with D possibly matching TRBD1 (5 bases). Germline V lookup: CDR1 MNHNY, CDR2 SVGAGI (reference sequence). This CDR3 has 14 amino acids. Between the trimmed V and J ends, which lost 0 bases and 8 bases, there was a span of 11 bases. CDR3 sequence: CASSYSGAVEPQHF. As DNA, the CDR3 is TGTGCCAGCAGTTACTCCGGGGCCGTGGAGCCCCAGCATTTT.

Many counts were recorded for this clonotype. This sequence joins TRBV9 and TRBJ2-7; TRBD2 aligns across 10 bases. The junction had 6 bases not matched to a gene; V was cut back by 0 bases and J by 0 bases. The CDR3 contains 17 residues. The V gene's germline CDR1 is SGDLS and CDR2 YYNGEE. CDR3 DNA: TGTGCCAGCAGCGTAGCGGCTAGCGGGGGCTCCTCCTACGAGCAGTACTTC. As protein: CASSVAASGGSSYEQYF.

The chain uses TRBV3-1 and TRBJ2-5; D is tentatively TRBD1 or TRBD2 (6 bases each). Looked up from germline, CDR1 is LGHDT and CDR2 is YNNKEL (reference sequence). The germline V and J ends were trimmed by 1 base and 3 bases, with 12 bases remaining between them. The CDR3 length is 15 residues. CDR3 amino acids: CASSQGGRGEETQYF. CDR3 nucleotide sequence: TGTGCCAGCAGCCAAGGGGGAAGGGGGGAAGAGACCCAGTACTTC.

This clonotype was counted a few times. The chain employs TRBV12-3 or TRBV12-4 and TRBJ2-3; 7 nucleotides match TRBD2. V lost 5 bases to trimming and J lost 2 bases; unmatched junction nucleotides: 10. This CDR3 is built from 16 residues. CDR3 bases: TGTGCCAGCAGTCATCCGTGGGGGGGGGACACAGATACGCAGTATTTT. Its translation: CASSHPWGGDTDTQYF.

The genes are TRBV10-3 and TRBJ2-5; 10 bases fit TRBD2. The junction had 1 base not matched to a gene; V was cut back by 2 bases and J by 7 bases. The CDR3 runs to 13 residues. The germline CDR1 and CDR2 sequences are ENHRY and SYGVKD. CDR3 protein: CAISETSGVTQYF. The CDR3 DNA sequence: TGTGCCATCAGTGAGACTAGCGGGGTGACCCAGTACTTC.

The rearrangement links TRBV5-1 to TRBJ1-2, with D perhaps TRBD1 (5 bases). The CDR3 totals 13 residues. Germline CDR1 and CDR2: SGHRS and YFSETQ. Trimming removed 1 base from V and 8 bases from J, with 12 bases in between. The CDR3 spells CASSLRGDVGYTF. DNA of the CDR3: TGCGCCAGCAGCTTGCGGGGGGACGTAGGCTACACCTTC.

The chain joins TRBV11-2 to TRBJ2-5, with 12 positions matching TRBD1. V was clipped by 5 bases and J by 13 bases; unmatched bases: 11. CDR1 and CDR2 from the germline V gene are SGHAT and FQNNGV. The CDR3 contains 14 residues. The chain's CDR3 is CASSQGDRGRWGYF. CDR3 in DNA: TGTGCCAGCAGCCAGGGGGACAGGGGGCGATGGGGGTACTTC.

V and J are TRBV4-1 and TRBJ1-5, with D perhaps matching TRBD1 (5 bases). CDR1 is MGHRA, CDR2 YSYEKL, per germline. The germline V and J ends were trimmed by 6 bases and 3 bases, with 15 bases remaining between them. The CDR3 spans 15 residues. CDR3 residues: CASRLLWDANQPQHF. The CDR3 region has the DNA TGCGCCAGCAGACTCCTTTGGGACGCCAATCAGCCCCAGCATTTT.

A few counts support this clonotype. V and J are TRBV7-2 and TRBJ1-4; 7 bases are a match to TRBD1. V shed 5 bases and J 7 bases; nucleotides not matched to a gene: 7. The CDR3 covers 14 residues. Germline V gene sequence: CDR1 SGHTA, CDR2 FQGNSA. This CDR3 reads CASSPSQGGEKLFF. The DNA of the CDR3 is TGTGCCAGCAGCCCAAGCCAGGGGGGTGAAAAACTGTTTTTT.